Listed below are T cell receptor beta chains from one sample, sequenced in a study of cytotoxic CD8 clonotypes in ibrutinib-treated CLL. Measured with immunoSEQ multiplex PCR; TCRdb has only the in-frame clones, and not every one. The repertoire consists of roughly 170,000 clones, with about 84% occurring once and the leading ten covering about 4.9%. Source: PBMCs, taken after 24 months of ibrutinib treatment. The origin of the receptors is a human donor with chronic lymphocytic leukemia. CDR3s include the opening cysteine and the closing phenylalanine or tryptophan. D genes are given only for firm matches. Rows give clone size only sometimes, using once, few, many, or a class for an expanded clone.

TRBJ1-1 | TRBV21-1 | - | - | CASSPQGQGIMNTEAFF | TGTGCCAGCAGCCCGCAAGGGCAGGGGATCATGAACACTGAAGCTTTCTTT
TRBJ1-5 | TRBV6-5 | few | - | CASSYWQVDQPQHF | TGTGCCAGCAGTTACTGGCAGGTCGATCAGCCCCAGCATTTT
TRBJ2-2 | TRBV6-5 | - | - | CASSPQSTGELFF | TGTGCCAGCAGTCCCCAGAGCACCGGGGAGCTGTTTTTT
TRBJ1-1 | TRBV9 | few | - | CASSVESRMNTEAFF | TGTGCCAGCAGCGTAGAGTCGCGCATGAACACTGAAGCTTTCTTT
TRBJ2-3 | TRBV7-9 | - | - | CASSSGAQDPDTQYF | TGTGCCAGCAGCTCTGGGGCCCAGGACCCAGATACGCAGTATTTT
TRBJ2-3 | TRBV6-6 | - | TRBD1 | CASRQGTVTDTQYF | TGTGCCAGCAGACAGGGGACAGTCACAGATACGCAGTATTTT
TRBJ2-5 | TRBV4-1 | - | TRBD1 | CASSPRQGGIGETQYF | TGCGCCAGCAGCCCACGACAGGGTGGGATCGGAGAGACCCAGTACTTC
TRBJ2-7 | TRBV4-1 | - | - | CASSQEAGVGEQYF | TGCGCCAGCAGCCAAGAAGCGGGCGTGGGGGAGCAGTACTTC
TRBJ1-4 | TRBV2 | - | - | CASSDRDTHEKLFF | TGTGCCAGCAGTGACCGGGACACCCACGAAAAACTGTTTTTT
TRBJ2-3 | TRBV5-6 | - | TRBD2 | CASSEGPREGADTQYF | TGTGCCAGCAGCGAGGGACCGCGGGAGGGGGCAGATACGCAGTATTTT
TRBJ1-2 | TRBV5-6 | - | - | CASSFPQGASGYTF | TGTGCCAGCAGCTTTCCTCAAGGCGCGTCTGGCTACACCTTC
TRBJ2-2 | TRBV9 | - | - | CASSAQGANTGELFF | TGTGCCAGCAGCGCACAAGGGGCGAACACCGGGGAGCTGTTTTTT
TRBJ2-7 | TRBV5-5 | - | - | CASSFLSSYEQYF | TGTGCCAGCAGCTTTTTATCATCCTACGAGCAGTACTTC
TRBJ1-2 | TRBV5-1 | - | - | CASSLDSSIGYTF | TGCGCCAGCAGCCTAGACAGTTCTATTGGCTACACCTTC
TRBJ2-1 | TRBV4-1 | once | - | CASSPSQGTPYNEQFF | TGCGCCAGCAGCCCCTCGCAGGGAACCCCCTACAATGAGCAGTTCTTC
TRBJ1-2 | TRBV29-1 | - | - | CSVVSGYGYTF | TGCAGCGTAGTCAGCGGCTATGGCTACACCTTC
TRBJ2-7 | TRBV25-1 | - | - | CASSEYGAGLFYEQYF | TGTGCCAGCAGTGAATATGGGGCGGGCCTCTTTTACGAGCAGTACTTC
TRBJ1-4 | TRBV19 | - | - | CASSIGVGTTTNEKLFF | TGTGCCAGTAGTATTGGCGTGGGGACTACAACTAATGAAAAACTGTTTTTT